Below are 7 T cell receptor beta chains sequenced from a single sample in a study of T-cell memory formation after mild COVID-19 (dated by TCRdb to 2020 to 2022). The library relied on 5' RACE. The listed sequencing device is Illumina NovaSeq 6000. TCRdb ran its own pipeline on the public reads, namely fastp trimming at Q25 and MiXCR clone calling, and kept in-frame beta chains. Identical CDR3 protein sequences are pooled into one entry, listed with their most common genes and DNA. For this sample the table gives hundreds of thousands of distinct CDR3 sequences, of which roughly a quarter were detected only once. Of the sample, around 9% is held by the ten largest clones. The specimen sequenced was PBMCs or a T cell subset sorted from them (not recorded which). Every receptor here comes from an adult woman who had mild COVID-19 (a few samples of this study predate the infection). The sample titles of this study are shuffled in the database, so cell type and time point are left out; the donor was told from shared clones.

This chain connects TRBV29-1 to TRBJ2-1; TRBD1 aligns across 8 bases. The CDR3 runs 14 residues. The germline V gene has CDR1 SQVTM and CDR2 ANQGSEA. The V and J ends lost 7 bases and 5 bases, in that order; junction bases with no gene match: 10. The CDR3 region is CSGWGQGADNEQFF. Written as DNA, the CDR3 is TGCAGCGGCTGGGGGCAGGGGGCCGACAATGAGCAGTTCTTC.

This clonotype was counted at least ten times. V usage is TRBV11-2 and J usage is TRBJ2-7; D is unresolved. Trimming left V 2 bases short and J 0 bases short, with 11 bases between. The CDR3 extends over 15 amino acids. Germline CDR1 SGHAT, CDR2 FQNNGV. The CDR3: CASSLLTIPSYEQYF. CDR3 in DNA: TGTGCCAGCAGCTTATTAACCATCCCCTCCTACGAGCAGTACTTC.

The chain couples TRBV29-1 to TRBJ2-1; 8 nucleotides line up with TRBD2. CDR1 is SQVTM and CDR2 is ANQGSEA in the germline V gene. CDR3 length equals 15 residues. V gave up 4 bases and J gave up 5 bases; unmatched junction bases: 10. In DNA, the CDR3 is TGCAGCGTTGCCCTCGAACTAGCGGCAAACAATGAGCAGTTCTTC. This encodes CSVALELAANNEQFF.

The rearrangement joins TRBV11-1 to TRBJ2-1; D not certain. Looked up from germline, CDR1 is SGHAT and CDR2 is FQDESV (reference sequence). V was pared by 1 base and J by 4 bases, with 11 bases between. The CDR3 consists of 15 residues. This chain's CDR3 is CASSLGGFTYNEQFF. The CDR3 DNA reads TGTGCCAGCAGCTTAGGGGGTTTCACTTACAATGAGCAGTTCTTC.

The chain couples TRBV5-1 to TRBJ2-5; 7 bases are a match to TRBD2. With V trimmed by 1 base and J by 3 bases, 6 bases remained unmatched. Germline CDR1 is SGHRS and CDR2 is YFSETQ. This CDR3 comprises 15 residues. The CDR3 bases are TGCGCCAGCAGCTTGTTTCGGGGGAGGGAAGAGACCCAGTACTTC. Encoded protein: CASSLFRGREETQYF.

This clonotype has just a few counts. The chain is built from TRBV5-1 and TRBJ2-4, with a tentative D call TRBD1 (5 bases). Trimming left V 5 bases short and J 8 bases short, with 17 bases between. The CDR3 loop spans 14 amino acids. Germline lookup yields CDR1 SGHRS and CDR2 YFSETQ. CDR3 amino acids: CASSRIGAGDIQYF. As DNA, the CDR3 is TGCGCCAGCAGTCGCATTGGGGCAGGTGACATTCAGTACTTC.

The count of this clonotype is one. The chain's CDR3 is CASSPGGQRETQYF. CDR3 sequence (DNA): TGCGCCAGCAGCCCCGGGGGGCAGAGGGAGACCCAGTACTTC. This chain uses TRBV5-1 with TRBJ2-5, with a possible D match to TRBD2 (7 bases). The V end lost 4 bases, the J end lost 5 bases, and 15 bases lay between the germline ends. The CDR3 covers 14 residues. CDR1 SGHRS and CDR2 YFSETQ come from the germline V gene.